The 2 T cell receptor beta chains below all came from one sample that was sequenced in a study of beta chain features in type 1 diabetes. The study, taken as a whole, reports: Across all four CD4+ subsets, people with type 1 diabetes showed modestly shorter TCRB CDR3s.

These receptors lack a known antigen. Reverse transcription of all isolated RNA meant that expressed TCRB transcripts were sequenced. TCRdb's copy holds only in-frame clones and misses some; the assay was immunoSEQ multiplex PCR. This table has under 300,000 clones, 20% to 25% appearing once. Sequencing was performed on naive CD4+ T cells from blood. The receptors derive from a woman aged 25 to 39 with type 1 diabetes.

The chain recombines TRBV9 with TRBJ2-2, with 7 positions matching TRBD2. Germline assignment: CDR1 SGDLS and CDR2 YYNGEE. The CDR3 extends over 18 amino acids. Germline trimming cut 0 bases from V and 4 bases from J; bases unmatched to any gene: 12. The CDR3: CASSVALGGGPVTGELFF. The CDR3 DNA sequence: TGTGCCAGCAGCGTAGCTTTGGGGGGAGGGCCCGTCACCGGGGAGCTGTTTTTT.

This clone has more than one count but fewer than ten. The V call is TRBV25-1, the J call TRBJ2-5; 10 bases are a match to TRBD2. CDR1 and CDR2 from the germline V gene are MGHDK and SYGVNS. Trimming took 6 bases from V and 4 from J; bases not matched to a gene: 2. The CDR3 consists of 13 residues. CDR3 region: CASRVAGGETQYF. The CDR3 region has the DNA TGTGCCAGCAGGGTAGCGGGAGGAGAGACCCAGTACTTC.